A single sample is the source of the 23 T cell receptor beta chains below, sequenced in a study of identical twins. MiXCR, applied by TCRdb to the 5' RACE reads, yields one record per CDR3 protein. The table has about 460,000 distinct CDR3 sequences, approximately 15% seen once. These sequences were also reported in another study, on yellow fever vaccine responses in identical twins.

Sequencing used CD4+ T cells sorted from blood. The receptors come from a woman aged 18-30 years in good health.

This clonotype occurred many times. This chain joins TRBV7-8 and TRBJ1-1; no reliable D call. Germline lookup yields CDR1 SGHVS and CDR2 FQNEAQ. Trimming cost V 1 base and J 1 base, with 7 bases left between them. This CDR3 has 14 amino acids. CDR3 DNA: TGTGCCAGCAGCTTAGGGGGTACGAACACTGAAGCTTTCTTT. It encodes CASSLGGTNTEAFF.

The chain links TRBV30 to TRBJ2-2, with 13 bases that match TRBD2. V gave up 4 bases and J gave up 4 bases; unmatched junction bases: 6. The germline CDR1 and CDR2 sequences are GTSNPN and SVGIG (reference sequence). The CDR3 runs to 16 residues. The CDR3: CAWTLTSGRGTGELFF. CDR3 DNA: TGTGCCTGGACCCTTACTAGCGGGAGGGGCACCGGGGAGCTGTTTTTT.

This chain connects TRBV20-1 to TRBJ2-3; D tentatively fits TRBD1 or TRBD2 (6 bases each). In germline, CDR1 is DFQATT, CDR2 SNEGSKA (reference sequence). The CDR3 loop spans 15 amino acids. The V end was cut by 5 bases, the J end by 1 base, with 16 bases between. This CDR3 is CSAVGGGGGTDTQYF. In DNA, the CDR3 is TGCAGTGCTGTGGGGGGCGGCGGGGGCACAGATACGCAGTATTTT.

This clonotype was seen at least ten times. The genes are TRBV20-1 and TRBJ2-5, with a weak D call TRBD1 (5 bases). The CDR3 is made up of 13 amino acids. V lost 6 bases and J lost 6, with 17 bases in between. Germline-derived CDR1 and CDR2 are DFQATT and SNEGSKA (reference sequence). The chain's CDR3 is CSAWAGRLKTQYF. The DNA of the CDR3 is TGCAGTGCATGGGCAGGGCGATTGAAGACCCAGTACTTC.

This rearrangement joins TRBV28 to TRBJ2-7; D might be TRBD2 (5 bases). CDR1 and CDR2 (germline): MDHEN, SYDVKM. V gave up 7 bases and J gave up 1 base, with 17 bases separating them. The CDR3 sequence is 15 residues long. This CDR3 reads CASTPGPGGSYEQYF. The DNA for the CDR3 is TGTGCCAGCACCCCGGGCCCCGGCGGGTCCTACGAGCAGTACTTC.

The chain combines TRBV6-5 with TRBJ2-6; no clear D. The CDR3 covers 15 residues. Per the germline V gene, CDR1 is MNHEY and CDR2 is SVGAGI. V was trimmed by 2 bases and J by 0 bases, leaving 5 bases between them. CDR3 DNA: TGTGCCAGCAGTTACGCGAGCTCTGGGGCCAACGTCCTGACTTTC. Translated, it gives CASSYASSGANVLTF.

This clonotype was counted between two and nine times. The CDR3 DNA sequence: TGCAGTGCTAGAGATCTGGACGGGGTGGATACGCAGTATTTT. Translated: CSARDLDGVDTQYF. The chain employs TRBV20-1 and TRBJ2-3, with D possibly matching TRBD2 (5 bases). CDR1 DFQATT and CDR2 SNEGSKA come from the germline V gene (reference sequence). Deletions cut 0 bases from V and 6 bases from J, with 13 bases between. The CDR3 sequence is 14 residues long.

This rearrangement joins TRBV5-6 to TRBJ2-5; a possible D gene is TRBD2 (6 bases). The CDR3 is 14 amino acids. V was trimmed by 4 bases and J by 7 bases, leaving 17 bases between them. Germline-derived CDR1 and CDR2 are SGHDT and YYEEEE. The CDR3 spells CASSVQGLLSTQYF. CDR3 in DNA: TGTGCCAGCAGCGTCCAGGGACTTTTGTCGACCCAGTACTTC.

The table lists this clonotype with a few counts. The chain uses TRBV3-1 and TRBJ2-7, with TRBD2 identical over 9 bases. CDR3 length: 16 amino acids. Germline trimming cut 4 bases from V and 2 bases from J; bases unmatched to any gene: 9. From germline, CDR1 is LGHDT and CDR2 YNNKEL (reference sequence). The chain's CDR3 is CASSPQGAGGTYEQYF. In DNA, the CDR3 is TGTGCCAGCAGCCCCCAAGGGGCGGGAGGGACCTACGAGCAGTACTTC.

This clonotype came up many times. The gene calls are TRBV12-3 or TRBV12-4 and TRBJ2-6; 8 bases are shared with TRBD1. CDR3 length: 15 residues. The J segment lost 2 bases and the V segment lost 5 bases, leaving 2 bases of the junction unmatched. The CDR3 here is CASSRQGTGANVLTF. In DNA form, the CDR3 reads TGTGCCAGCAGTCGACAGGGGACTGGGGCCAACGTCCTGACTTTC.

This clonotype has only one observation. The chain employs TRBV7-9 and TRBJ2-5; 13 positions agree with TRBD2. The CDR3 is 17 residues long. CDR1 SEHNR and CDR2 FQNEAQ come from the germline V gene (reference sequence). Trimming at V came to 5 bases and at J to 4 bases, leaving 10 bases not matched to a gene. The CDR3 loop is CASSDIFGLAGVETQYF. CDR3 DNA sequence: TGTGCCAGCAGCGACATTTTCGGACTAGCGGGGGTAGAGACCCAGTACTTC. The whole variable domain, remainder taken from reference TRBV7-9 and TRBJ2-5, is DTGVSQNPRHKITKRGQNVTFRCDPISEHNRLYWYRQTLGQGPEFLTYFQNEAQLEKSRLLSDRFSAERPKGSFSTLEIQRTEQGDSAMYLCASSDIFGLAGVETQYFGPGTRLLVL.

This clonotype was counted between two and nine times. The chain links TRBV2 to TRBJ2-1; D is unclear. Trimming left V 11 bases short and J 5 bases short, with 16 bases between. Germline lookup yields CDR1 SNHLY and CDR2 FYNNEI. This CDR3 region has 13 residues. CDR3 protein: CAANLPVNNEQFF. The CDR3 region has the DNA TGTGCCGCAAATCTGCCCGTAAACAATGAGCAGTTCTTC.

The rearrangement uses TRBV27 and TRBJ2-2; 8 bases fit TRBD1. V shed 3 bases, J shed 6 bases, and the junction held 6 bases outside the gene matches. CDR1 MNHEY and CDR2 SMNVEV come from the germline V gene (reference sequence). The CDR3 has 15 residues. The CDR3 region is CASSFRTGLPGELFF. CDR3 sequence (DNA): TGTGCCAGCAGTTTTCGGACAGGGTTGCCCGGGGAGCTGTTTTTT.

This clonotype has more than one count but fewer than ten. The CDR3 DNA reads TGCAGCGTTGCAAAATCTGCCAGCGCCTACGAGCAGTACTTC. Translation: CSVAKSASAYEQYF. The chain has TRBV29-1 and TRBJ2-7, with D uncertain. Germline V gene data show CDR1 as SQVTM and CDR2 as ANQGSEA. Trimming stripped 4 bases from V and 2 bases from J, with 15 bases between. This CDR3 contains 14 residues.

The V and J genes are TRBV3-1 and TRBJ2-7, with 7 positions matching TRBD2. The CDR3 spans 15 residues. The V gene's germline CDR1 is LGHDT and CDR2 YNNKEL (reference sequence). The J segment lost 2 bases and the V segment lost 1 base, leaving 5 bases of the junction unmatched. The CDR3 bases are TGTGCCAGCAGCCAAGGGAGCGGGAAACCCTACGAGCAGTACTTC. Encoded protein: CASSQGSGKPYEQYF.

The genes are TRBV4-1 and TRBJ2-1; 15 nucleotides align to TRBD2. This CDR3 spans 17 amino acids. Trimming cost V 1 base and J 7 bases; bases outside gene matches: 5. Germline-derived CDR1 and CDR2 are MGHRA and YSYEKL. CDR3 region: CASSQAGLAGGLNEQFF. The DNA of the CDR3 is TGCGCCAGCAGCCAAGCTGGACTAGCGGGAGGGCTGAATGAGCAGTTCTTC.

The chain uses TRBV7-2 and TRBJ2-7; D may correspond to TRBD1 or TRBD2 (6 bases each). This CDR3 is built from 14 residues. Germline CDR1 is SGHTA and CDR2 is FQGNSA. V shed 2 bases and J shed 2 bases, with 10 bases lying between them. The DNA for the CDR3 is TGTGCCAGCAGCTTAAGGGGGGACACCTACGAGCAGTACTTC. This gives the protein CASSLRGDTYEQYF.

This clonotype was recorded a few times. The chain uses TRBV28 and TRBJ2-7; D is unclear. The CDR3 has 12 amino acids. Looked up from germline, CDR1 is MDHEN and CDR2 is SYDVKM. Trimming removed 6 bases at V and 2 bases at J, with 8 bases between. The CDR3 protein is CASRKGTYEQYF. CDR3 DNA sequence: TGTGCCAGCAGGAAGGGAACCTACGAGCAGTACTTC.

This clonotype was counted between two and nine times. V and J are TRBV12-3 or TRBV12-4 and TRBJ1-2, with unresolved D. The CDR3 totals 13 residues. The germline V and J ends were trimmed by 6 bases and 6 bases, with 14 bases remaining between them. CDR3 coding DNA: TGTGCCAGCAGATCGGCCCCAACGAATGGCTACACCTTC. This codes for CASRSAPTNGYTF.

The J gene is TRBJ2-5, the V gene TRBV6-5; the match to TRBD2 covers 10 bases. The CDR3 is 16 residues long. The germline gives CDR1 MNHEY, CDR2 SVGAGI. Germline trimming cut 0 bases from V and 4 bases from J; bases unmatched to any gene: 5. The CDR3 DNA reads TGTGCCAGCAGTTACTCGGGGCTAGCGGGAGTAGAGACCCAGTACTTC. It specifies CASSYSGLAGVETQYF.

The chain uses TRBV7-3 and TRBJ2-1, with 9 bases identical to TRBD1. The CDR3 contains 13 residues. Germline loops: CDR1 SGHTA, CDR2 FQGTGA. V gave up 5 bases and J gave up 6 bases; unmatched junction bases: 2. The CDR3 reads CASSGQGSNEQFF. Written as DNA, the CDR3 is TGTGCCAGCAGCGGACAGGGGAGCAATGAGCAGTTCTTC.

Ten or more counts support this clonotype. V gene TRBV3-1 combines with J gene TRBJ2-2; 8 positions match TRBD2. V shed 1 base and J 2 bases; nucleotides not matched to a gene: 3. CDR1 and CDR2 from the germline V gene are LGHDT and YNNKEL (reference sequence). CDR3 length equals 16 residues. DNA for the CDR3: TGTGCCAGCAGCCAAGTCGGGGGGGCTAACACCGGGGAGCTGTTTTTT. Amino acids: CASSQVGGANTGELFF.

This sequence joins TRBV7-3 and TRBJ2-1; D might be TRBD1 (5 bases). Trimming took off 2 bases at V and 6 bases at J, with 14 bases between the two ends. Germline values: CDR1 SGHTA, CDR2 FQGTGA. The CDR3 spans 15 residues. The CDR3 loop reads CASSLETTQVNEQFF. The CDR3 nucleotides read TGTGCCAGCAGCTTAGAGACCACACAGGTCAATGAGCAGTTCTTC.